Presented here are 11 T cell receptor beta chains from one specimen sequenced in a study of cytomegalovirus exposure and HLA in healthy donors (dated 2017 in TCRdb). The library was obtained by the immunoSEQ multiplex PCR assay. A mixture of 60 forward primers for TCR Vbeta segments and 13 reverse primers for TCR Jbeta segments was used in the multiplex PCR. As stored in TCRdb, this immuneACCESS dataset retains in-frame rearrangements with V and J assigned. A fraction of the clones does not appear; measured against another copy, unresolved V genes explain less than half of the discrepancy, and the remainder lacks a known reason. Across this sample there are 150,000 or so clones, with around 67% seen only once. The top ten clonotypes cover 4.3% of the sample. The sequencing input was PBMCs. The receptors come from a man between 18 and 35 years old in good health and CMV-seropositive.

The V gene is TRBV19, the J gene TRBJ2-5; no definite D call. CDR3 length: 14 residues. V was shortened by 5 bases and J by 2 bases, with 12 bases between the two germline ends. Germline V CDR1 and CDR2: LNHDA, SQIVND (reference sequence). CDR3 region: CASSVELYQETQYF. DNA of the CDR3: TGTGCCAGTAGTGTCGAGCTATATCAAGAGACCCAGTACTTC.

This chain connects TRBV18 to TRBJ2-7; D is possibly TRBD2 (6 bases). Trimming stripped 3 bases from V and 0 bases from J, with 12 bases between. Germline loops: CDR1 KGHSH, CDR2 LQKENI. The CDR3 sequence is 15 residues long. The CDR3 DNA sequence: TGTGCCAGCTCACCTCCTGGGGGGAGCTCCTACGAGCAGTACTTC. This translates into CASSPPGGSSYEQYF.

The CDR3 reads CSALGTGTYEQYF. For the CDR3, the DNA is TGCAGCGCTCTCGGGACAGGGACCTACGAGCAGTACTTC. The genes are TRBV29-1 and TRBJ2-7, with 9 bases matching TRBD1. V shed 7 bases and J 2 bases; nucleotides not matched to a gene: 6. This CDR3 spans 13 amino acids. CDR1 SQVTM and CDR2 ANQGSEA come from the germline V gene.

The chain has TRBV6-5 and TRBJ1-2; no reliable D call. From germline, CDR1 is MNHEY and CDR2 SVGAGI. This CDR3 contains 15 residues. V was cut by 0 bases and J by 7 bases, with 15 bases left in between. CDR3 protein: CASSYSPIRRGGYTF. The CDR3 DNA follows: TGTGCCAGCAGTTACTCCCCCATTCGACGCGGTGGCTACACCTTC.

This clone was observed a few times. The chain recombines TRBV2 with TRBJ1-1; no reliable D call. V lost 1 base and J 1 base, leaving 7 bases between the germline ends. Germline values: CDR1 SNHLY, CDR2 FYNNEI. CDR3 length equals 14 residues. The chain's CDR3 is CASSEGAGNTEAFF. Here the CDR3 DNA reads TGTGCCAGCAGTGAAGGGGCAGGGAACACTGAAGCTTTCTTT.

Only a few counts were recorded for this clone. The CDR3 protein is CASSPRDMKNIQYF. In DNA, the CDR3 is TGTGCCAGCAGTCCTCGGGACATGAAAAACATTCAGTACTTC. The chain joins TRBV28 to TRBJ2-4; D is possibly TRBD1 (6 bases). Germline V gene sequence: CDR1 MDHEN, CDR2 SYDVKM. V dropped 5 bases and J dropped 4 bases, with 12 bases sitting between them. There are 14 residues in the CDR3.

The V gene is TRBV7-8, the J gene TRBJ1-1, with no clear D. Germline CDR1 SGHVS, CDR2 FQNEAQ. The CDR3 runs to 14 residues. V was shortened by 6 bases and J by 0 bases, with 11 bases between the two germline ends. The CDR3 bases are TGTGCCAGCAGAAACAGATCCATGAACACTGAAGCTTTCTTT. This gives the protein CASRNRSMNTEAFF. Filled out from reference TRBV7-8 and TRBJ1-1, the complete variable domain reads GAGVSQSPRYKVAKRGQDVALRCDPISGHVSLFWYQQALGQGPEFLTYFQNEAQLDKSGLPSDRFFAERPEGSVSTLKIQRTQQEDSAVYLCASRNRSMNTEAFFGQGTRLTVV.

This rearrangement joins TRBV28 to TRBJ2-5; 12 nucleotides agree with TRBD2. CDR3 length equals 16 residues. Trimming took 8 bases from V and 7 from J; bases not matched to a gene: 14. Per germline, CDR1 MDHEN and CDR2 SYDVKM. CDR3 protein: CASAGSSGGDWWTQYF. The CDR3 DNA follows: TGTGCCAGCGCCGGGTCTAGCGGGGGGGATTGGTGGACCCAGTACTTC.

The chain combines TRBV14 with TRBJ2-3; D unresolved. There are 13 residues in the CDR3. Germline lookup yields CDR1 SGHDN and CDR2 FVKESK. V was clipped by 0 bases and J by 4 bases, with 5 bases between them. CDR3 amino acids: CASSQDLSDTQYF. CDR3 nucleotides: TGTGCCAGCAGCCAAGACCTATCAGATACGCAGTATTTT.

V is TRBV28 and J is TRBJ2-5; unclear D gene. Germline CDR1 reads MDHEN; CDR2 reads SYDVKM. The CDR3 covers 13 residues. V was trimmed by 7 bases and J by 4 bases, leaving 13 bases between them. The CDR3 sequence: CASTPGWRETQYF. The CDR3 nucleotides read TGTGCCAGCACTCCAGGCTGGCGAGAGACCCAGTACTTC.

The chain links TRBV5-1 to TRBJ2-1; D is uncertain. V shed 4 bases and J shed 9 bases, with 14 bases lying between them. CDR1 and CDR2 (germline): SGHRS, YFSETQ. The CDR3 consists of 13 residues. CDR3 in amino acids: CASSVTPGFEQFF. The CDR3 bases are TGCGCCAGCAGCGTGACTCCTGGTTTTGAGCAGTTCTTC.